These T cell receptor beta chains were read from a single sample in a study of vaccination effects on CD4 cells after COVID-19. TCRdb's table, derived via immunoSEQ multiplex PCR, lists solely in-frame clones and lacks some. The sample contains 40,000 to 45,000 clones, roughly 76% of which appear only once. No antigen has been identified for these receptors. Source: CD4+ T cells from PBMCs cultured with HCoV-OC43 spike peptides, taken before COVID-19 vaccination. These receptors originate from a human donor who received a COVID-19 vaccine. CDR3s include the opening cysteine and the closing phenylalanine or tryptophan. A D gene is named only where the DNA matches it firmly.

CAIRGLAGETQYF | TGTGCCATCAGGGGACTAGCAGGGGAGACCCAGTACTTC | TRBD2 | TRBJ2-5 | TRBV10-3
CASSLERGLKPQHF | TGTGCCAGCAGCTTAGAGAGGGGTTTGAAGCCCCAGCATTTT | - | TRBJ1-5 | TRBV7-2
CASSVVPTGTQYF | TGTGCCAGCAGCGTAGTCCCGACAGGGACCCAGTATTTT | TRBD1 | TRBJ2-3 | TRBV9
CASIEDRANTEAFF | TGTGCCAGTATTGAGGACAGGGCGAACACTGAAGCTTTCTTT | TRBD1 | TRBJ1-1 | TRBV19
CASSLGDRGYTF | TGTGCCAGCAGTTTGGGGGACAGAGGCTACACCTTC | TRBD1 | TRBJ1-2 | TRBV28
CASSITGGNEQFF | TGTGCCAGCAGTATTACAGGGGGGAATGAGCAGTTCTTC | TRBD1 | TRBJ2-1 | TRBV27
CASQGNYEQYF | TGCGCCAGCCAGGGTAACTACGAGCAGTACTTC | - | TRBJ2-7 | TRBV5-1
CASSVWERSTEAFF | TGTGCCAGCAGTGTGTGGGAGCGGTCAACTGAAGCTTTCTTT | - | TRBJ1-1 | TRBV2
CASSAGQLNTEAFF | TGTGCCAGCAGCGCGGGACAACTCAACACTGAAGCTTTCTTT | - | TRBJ1-1 | TRBV7-9
CASSELRKGDTEAFF | TGTGCCAGCAGTGAATTGAGGAAAGGGGACACTGAAGCTTTCTTT | - | TRBJ1-1 | TRBV25-1
CASSGGGPRETQYF | TGTGCCAGCAGTGGGGGGGGCCCTCGGGAGACCCAGTACTTC | - | TRBJ2-5 | TRBV2
CASRGNENGYTF | TGTGCCAGCAGAGGGAATGAGAATGGCTACACCTTC | - | TRBJ1-2 | TRBV6-5
CASRGAGSYNEQFF | TGTGCCAGCAGGGGGGCAGGCTCCTACAATGAGCAGTTCTTC | - | TRBJ2-1 | TRBV2
CASSHGPGGNQPQHF | TGTGCCAGCAGTCATGGGCCAGGAGGCAATCAGCCCCAGCATTTT | - | TRBJ1-5 | TRBV5-5
CASRLEGTGGRNEQFF | TGTGCCAGCAGACTAGAGGGGACAGGGGGCAGGAATGAGCAGTTCTTC | TRBD1 | TRBJ2-1 | TRBV3-1/TRBV3-2
CASSPLDTTLSPYEQYF | TGTGCCAGCTCACCACTTGACACGACTCTGAGCCCGTACGAGCAGTACTTC | - | TRBJ2-7 | TRBV18
CASSSDRASTDTQYF | TGCGCCAGCAGCTCTGACAGGGCGAGCACAGATACGCAGTATTTT | TRBD1 | TRBJ2-3 | TRBV5-1
CASSPLLGKKAGGTEAFF | TGTGCCAGCAGCCCCTTACTAGGGAAAAAAGCAGGTGGGACTGAAGCTTTCTTT | - | TRBJ1-1 | TRBV11-2